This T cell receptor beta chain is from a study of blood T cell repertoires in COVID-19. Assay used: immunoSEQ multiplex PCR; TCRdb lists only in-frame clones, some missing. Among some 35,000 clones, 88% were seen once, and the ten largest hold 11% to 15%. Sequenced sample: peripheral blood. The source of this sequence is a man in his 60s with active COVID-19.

The CDR3 protein is CASSENEAVEAFF. The CDR3 DNA follows: TGTGCCAGCAGTGAAAACGAGGCAGTAGAAGCTTTCTTT. The rearrangement uses TRBV6-1 and TRBJ1-1; D gene ambiguous. The CDR3 loop spans 13 amino acids. CDR1 MNHNS and CDR2 SASEGT come from the germline V gene. V lost 2 bases and J 8 bases, leaving 12 bases between the germline ends.